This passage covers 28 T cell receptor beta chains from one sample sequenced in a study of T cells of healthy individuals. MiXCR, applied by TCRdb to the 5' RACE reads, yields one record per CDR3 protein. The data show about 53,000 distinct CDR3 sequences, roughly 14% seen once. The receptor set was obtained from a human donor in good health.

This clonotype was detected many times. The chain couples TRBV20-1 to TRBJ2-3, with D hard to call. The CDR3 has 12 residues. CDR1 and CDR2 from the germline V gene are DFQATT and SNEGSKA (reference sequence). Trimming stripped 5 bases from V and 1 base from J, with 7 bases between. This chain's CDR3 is CSADQGTDTQYF. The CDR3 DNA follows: TGCAGTGCTGACCAGGGCACAGATACGCAGTATTTT.

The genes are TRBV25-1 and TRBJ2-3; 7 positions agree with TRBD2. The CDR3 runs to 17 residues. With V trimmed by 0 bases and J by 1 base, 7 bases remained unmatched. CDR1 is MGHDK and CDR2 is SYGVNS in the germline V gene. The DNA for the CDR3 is TGTGCCAGCAGTGAATACGGTAGCGGGTTAGGCACAGATACGCAGTATTTT. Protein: CASSEYGSGLGTDTQYF.

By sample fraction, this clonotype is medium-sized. The CDR3 here is CASSQEASGSSYEQYF. DNA of the CDR3: TGCGCCAGCAGCCAAGAGGCTAGCGGGAGCAGCTACGAGCAGTACTTC. This chain joins TRBV4-3 and TRBJ2-7, with 10 positions matching TRBD2. V lost 0 bases, J lost 3 bases, and 5 bases stayed unmatched. Germline assignment: CDR1 LGHNA and CDR2 YSLEER. This CDR3 comprises 16 residues.

The CDR3 region has the DNA TGTGCCAGCAGATCGGCTAGCGACAATGAGCAGTTCTTC. Protein product: CASRSASDNEQFF. The V and J genes are TRBV12-3 or TRBV12-4 and TRBJ2-1; tentatively, D is TRBD2 (6 bases). The CDR3 extends over 13 amino acids. Between the trimmed V and J ends, which lost 6 bases and 5 bases, there was a span of 11 bases.

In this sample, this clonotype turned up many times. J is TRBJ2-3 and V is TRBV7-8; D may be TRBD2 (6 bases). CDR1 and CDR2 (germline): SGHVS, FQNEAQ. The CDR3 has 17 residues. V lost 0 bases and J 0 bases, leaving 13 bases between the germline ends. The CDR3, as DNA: TGTGCCAGCAGCTTAGCGAGGGGAGGACTTAGCACAGATACGCAGTATTTT. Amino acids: CASSLARGGLSTDTQYF.

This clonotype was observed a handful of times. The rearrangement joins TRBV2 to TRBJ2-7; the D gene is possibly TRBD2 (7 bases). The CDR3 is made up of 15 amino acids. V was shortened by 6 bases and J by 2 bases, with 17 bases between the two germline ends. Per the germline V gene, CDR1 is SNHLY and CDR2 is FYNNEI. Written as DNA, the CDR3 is TGTGCCAGCAGCCCTGAACAGGGACTAACCTACGAGCAGTACTTC. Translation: CASSPEQGLTYEQYF.

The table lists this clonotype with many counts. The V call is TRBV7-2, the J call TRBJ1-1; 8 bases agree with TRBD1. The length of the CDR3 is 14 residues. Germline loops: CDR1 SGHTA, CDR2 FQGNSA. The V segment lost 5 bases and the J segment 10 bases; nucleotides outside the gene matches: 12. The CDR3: CASSLRPETGVAFF. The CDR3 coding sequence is TGTGCCAGCAGCCTACGGCCAGAGACAGGGGTAGCTTTCTTT.

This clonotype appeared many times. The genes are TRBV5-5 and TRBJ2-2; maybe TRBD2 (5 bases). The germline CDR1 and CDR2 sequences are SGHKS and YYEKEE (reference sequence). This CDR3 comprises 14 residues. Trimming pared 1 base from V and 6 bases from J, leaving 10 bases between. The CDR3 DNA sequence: TGTGCCAGCAGCTTGCCGCTAGCCGCCGGGGAGCTGTTTTTT. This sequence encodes CASSLPLAAGELFF. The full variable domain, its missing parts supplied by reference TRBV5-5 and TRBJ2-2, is DAGVTQSPTHLIKTRGQQVTLRCSPISGHKSVSWYQQVLGQGPQFIFQYYEKEERGRGNFPDRFSARQFPNYSSELNVNALLLGDSALYLCASSLPLAAGELFFGEGSRLTVL.

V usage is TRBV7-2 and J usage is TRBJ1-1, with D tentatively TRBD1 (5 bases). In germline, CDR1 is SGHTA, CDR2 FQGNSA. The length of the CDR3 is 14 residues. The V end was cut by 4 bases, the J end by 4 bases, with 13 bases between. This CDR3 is CASSWGMRGTEAFF. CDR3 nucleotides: TGTGCCAGCAGCTGGGGGATGAGAGGCACTGAAGCTTTCTTT. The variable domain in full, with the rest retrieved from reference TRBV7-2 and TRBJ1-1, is GAGVSQSPSNKVTEKGKDVELRCDPISGHTALYWYRQSLGQGLEFLIYFQGNSAPDKSGLPSDRFSAERTGGSVSTLTIQRTQQEDSAVYLCASSWGMRGTEAFFGQGTRLTVV.

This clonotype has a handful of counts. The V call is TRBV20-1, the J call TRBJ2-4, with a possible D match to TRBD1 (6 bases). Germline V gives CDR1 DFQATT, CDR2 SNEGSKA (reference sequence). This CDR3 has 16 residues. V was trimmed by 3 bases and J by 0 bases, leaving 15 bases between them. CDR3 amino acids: CSASVPGHRAKNIQYF. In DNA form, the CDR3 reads TGCAGTGCTAGTGTCCCGGGACACCGAGCCAAAAACATTCAGTACTTC.

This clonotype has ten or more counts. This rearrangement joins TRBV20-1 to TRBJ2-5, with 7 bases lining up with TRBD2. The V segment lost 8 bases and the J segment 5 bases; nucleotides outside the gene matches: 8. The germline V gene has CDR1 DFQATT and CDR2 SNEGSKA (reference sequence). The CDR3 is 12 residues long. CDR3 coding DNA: TGCAGTTGTGAGAGGGAGGGGGAGACCCAGTACTTC. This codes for CSCEREGETQYF.

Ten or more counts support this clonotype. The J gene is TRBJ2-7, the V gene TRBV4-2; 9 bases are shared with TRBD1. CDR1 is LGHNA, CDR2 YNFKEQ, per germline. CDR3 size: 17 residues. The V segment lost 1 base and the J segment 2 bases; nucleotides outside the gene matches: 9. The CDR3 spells CASSQGTVGQGTYEQYF. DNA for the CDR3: TGTGCCAGCAGCCAAGGGACCGTGGGACAGGGCACCTACGAGCAGTACTTC.

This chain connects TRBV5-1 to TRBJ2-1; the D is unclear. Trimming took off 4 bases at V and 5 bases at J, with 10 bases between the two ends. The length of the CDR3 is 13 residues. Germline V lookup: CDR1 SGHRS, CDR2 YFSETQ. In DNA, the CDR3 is TGCGCCAGCAGCGTGGACGTGAACAATGAGCAGTTCTTC. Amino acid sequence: CASSVDVNNEQFF.

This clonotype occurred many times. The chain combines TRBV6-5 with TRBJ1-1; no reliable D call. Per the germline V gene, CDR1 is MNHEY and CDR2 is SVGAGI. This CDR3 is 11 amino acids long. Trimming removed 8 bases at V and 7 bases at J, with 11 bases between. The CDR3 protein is CASRSWREAFF. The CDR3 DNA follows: TGTGCCAGCCGGAGTTGGCGTGAAGCTTTCTTT.

The DNA for the CDR3 is TGTGCCAGCAGCTTGGATTTCAATGAGCAGTTCTTC. Translation gives CASSLDFNEQFF. The J gene is TRBJ2-1, the V gene TRBV7-3, with D unresolved. Germline CDR1 SGHTA, CDR2 FQGTGA. This CDR3 comprises 12 residues. V gave up 3 bases and J gave up 6 bases, with 6 bases separating them.

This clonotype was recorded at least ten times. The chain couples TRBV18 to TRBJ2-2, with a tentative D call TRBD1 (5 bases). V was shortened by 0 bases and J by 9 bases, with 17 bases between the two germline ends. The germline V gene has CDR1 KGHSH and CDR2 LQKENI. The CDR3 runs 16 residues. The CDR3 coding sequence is TGTGCCAGCTCACCACCGTACCCAGGGATCGTCCGGGAGCTGTTTTTT. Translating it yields CASSPPYPGIVRELFF.

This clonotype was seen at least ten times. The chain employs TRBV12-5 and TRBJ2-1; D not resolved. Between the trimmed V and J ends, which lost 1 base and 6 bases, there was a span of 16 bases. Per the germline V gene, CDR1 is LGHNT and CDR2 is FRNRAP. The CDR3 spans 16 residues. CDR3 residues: CASGLEKALLGNEQFF. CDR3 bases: TGTGCTAGTGGTTTGGAAAAGGCATTGCTTGGCAATGAGCAGTTCTTC.

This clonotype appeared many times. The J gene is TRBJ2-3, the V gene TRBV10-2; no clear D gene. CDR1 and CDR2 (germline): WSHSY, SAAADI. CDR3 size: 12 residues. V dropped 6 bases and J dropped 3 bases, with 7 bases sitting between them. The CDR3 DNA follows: TGCGCCAGCAGCCGCGGAACAGATACGCAGTATTTT. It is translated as CASSRGTDTQYF.

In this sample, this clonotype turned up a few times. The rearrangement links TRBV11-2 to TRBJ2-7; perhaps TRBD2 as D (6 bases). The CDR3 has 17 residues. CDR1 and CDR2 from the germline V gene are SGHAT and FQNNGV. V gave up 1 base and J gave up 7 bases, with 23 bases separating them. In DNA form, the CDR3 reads TGTGCCAGCAGCTTAGCCCGAGCGGGTACAAGTCCGGGGGAGCAGTACTTC. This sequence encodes CASSLARAGTSPGEQYF. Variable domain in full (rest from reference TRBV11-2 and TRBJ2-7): EAGVAQSPRYKIIEKRQSVAFWCNPISGHATLYWYQQILGQGPKLLIQFQNNGVVDDSQLPKDRFSAERLKGVDSTLKIQPAKLEDSAVYLCASSLARAGTSPGEQYFGPGTRLTVT.

The chain's CDR3 is CATSDLRGQGSGEQFF. CDR3 DNA: TGTGCCACCAGTGATTTGAGGGGACAGGGGAGCGGCGAGCAGTTCTTC. The chain uses TRBV24-1 and TRBJ2-1; 10 nucleotides line up with TRBD1. This CDR3 region has 16 residues. Trimming cost V 0 bases and J 10 bases; bases outside gene matches: 8. CDR1 KGHDR and CDR2 SFDVKD come from the germline V gene.

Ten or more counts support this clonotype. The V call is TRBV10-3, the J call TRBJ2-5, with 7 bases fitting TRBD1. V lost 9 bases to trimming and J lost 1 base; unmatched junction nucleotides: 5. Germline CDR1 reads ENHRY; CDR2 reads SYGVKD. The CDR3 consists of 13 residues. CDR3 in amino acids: CAISDRSQETQYF. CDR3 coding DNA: TGTGCCATATCGGACAGGTCCCAAGAGACCCAGTACTTC.

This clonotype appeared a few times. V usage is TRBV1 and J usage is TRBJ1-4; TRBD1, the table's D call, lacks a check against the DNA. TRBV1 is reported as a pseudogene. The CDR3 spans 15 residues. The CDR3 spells CTSSPEDHVPEKLFF. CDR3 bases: TGCACCAGCAGCCCAGAGGACCACGTCCCTGAAAAACTGTTTTTT.

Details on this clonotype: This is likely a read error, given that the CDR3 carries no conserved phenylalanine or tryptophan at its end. The CDR3 loop is CATSDSLANQYL. The CDR3 DNA sequence: TGTGCCACCAGTGATTCGCTAGCCAACCAGTACTTA. The rearrangement links TRBV24-1 to TRBJ2-7; TRBD2 might be the D (5 bases). V lost 2 bases to trimming and J lost 10 bases, with 11 bases between them. Germline CDR1 is KGHDR and CDR2 is SFDVKD. The CDR3 has 12 amino acids.

The CDR3 DNA follows: TGTGCCAGCAGCTTAGACGGGGGCAGAAACACTGAAGCTTTCTTT. This gives the protein CASSLDGGRNTEAFF. The rearrangement uses TRBV7-6 and TRBJ1-1, with D possibly matching TRBD1 (6 bases). Trimming took off 1 base at V and 2 bases at J, with 11 bases between the two ends. This CDR3 is 15 amino acids long. Per the germline V gene, CDR1 is SGHVS and CDR2 is FNYEAQ. Full variable domain (outside the CDR3, taken from reference TRBV7-6 and TRBJ1-1): GAGVSQSPRYKVTKRGQDVALRCDPISGHVSLYWYRQALGQGPEFLTYFNYEAQQDKSGLPNDRFSAERPEGSISTLTIQRTEQRDSAMYRCASSLDGGRNTEAFFGQGTRLTVV.

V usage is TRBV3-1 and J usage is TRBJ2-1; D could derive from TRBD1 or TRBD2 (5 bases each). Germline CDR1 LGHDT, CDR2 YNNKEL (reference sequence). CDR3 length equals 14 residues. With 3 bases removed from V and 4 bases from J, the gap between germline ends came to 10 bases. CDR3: CASSQGRVYNEQFF. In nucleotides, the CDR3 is TGTGCCAGCAGCCAGGGGCGGGTATACAATGAGCAGTTCTTC.

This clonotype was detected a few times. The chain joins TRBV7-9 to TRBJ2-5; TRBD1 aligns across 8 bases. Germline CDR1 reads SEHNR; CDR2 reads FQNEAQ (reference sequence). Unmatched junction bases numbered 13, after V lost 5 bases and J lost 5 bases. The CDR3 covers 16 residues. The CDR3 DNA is TGTGCCAGCAGCGGAGTTCCGGACAGGGTGGAGGAGACCCAGTACTTC. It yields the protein CASSGVPDRVEETQYF.

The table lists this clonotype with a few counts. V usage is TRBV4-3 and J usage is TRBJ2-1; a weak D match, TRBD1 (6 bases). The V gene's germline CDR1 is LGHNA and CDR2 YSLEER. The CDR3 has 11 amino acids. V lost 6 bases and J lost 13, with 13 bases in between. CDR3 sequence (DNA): TGCGCCAGCAGACAGGGAAGGGAACAGTTCTTC. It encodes CASRQGREQFF.

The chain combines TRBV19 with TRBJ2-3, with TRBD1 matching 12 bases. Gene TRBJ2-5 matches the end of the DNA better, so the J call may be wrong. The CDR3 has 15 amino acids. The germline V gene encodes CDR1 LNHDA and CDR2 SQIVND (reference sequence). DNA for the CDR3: TGTGCCAGTACCCTGGGGACAGGGGGCGCGGAGACCCAGTACTTC. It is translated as CASTLGTGGAETQYF.